This passage covers 2 T cell receptor beta chains from one sample sequenced in a study of vaccination effects on CD4 cells after COVID-19. TCRdb's copy holds only in-frame clones and misses some; the assay was immunoSEQ multiplex PCR. Of roughly 35,000 clones listed, about 68% are singletons. The antigens of these receptors remain unknown. Having been cultured for approximately ten days, the cells underwent CD4+ T cell isolation. According to PCR results, the person was infected with SARS-CoV-2 between March and December 2020. All participants had two doses of either the BNT162b2 or mRNA-1273 vaccine. Sequenced here: CD4+ T cells from PBMCs cultured without peptide, sampled after COVID-19 vaccination. These receptors were taken from a human donor who had a prior SARS-CoV-2 infection.

V usage is TRBV6-2 or TRBV6-3 and J usage is TRBJ2-7, with D maybe TRBD2 (5 bases). V shed 4 bases and J shed 4 bases, with 20 bases lying between them. The germline V gene encodes CDR1 MNHEY and CDR2 SVGEGT. This CDR3 comprises 16 residues. Here the CDR3 reads CASSSGFWPSVYEQYF. CDR3 coding DNA: TGTGCCAGCAGTTCGGGGTTTTGGCCGTCAGTTTACGAGCAGTACTTC.

The chain uses TRBV4-3 and TRBJ2-3; D ambiguous. This CDR3 spans 14 amino acids. Per the germline V gene, CDR1 is LGHNA and CDR2 is YSLEER. With 0 bases removed from V and 2 bases from J, the gap between germline ends came to 6 bases. The CDR3 region is CASSQEQYTDTQYF. The CDR3, as DNA: TGCGCCAGCAGCCAAGAGCAGTACACAGATACGCAGTATTTT.